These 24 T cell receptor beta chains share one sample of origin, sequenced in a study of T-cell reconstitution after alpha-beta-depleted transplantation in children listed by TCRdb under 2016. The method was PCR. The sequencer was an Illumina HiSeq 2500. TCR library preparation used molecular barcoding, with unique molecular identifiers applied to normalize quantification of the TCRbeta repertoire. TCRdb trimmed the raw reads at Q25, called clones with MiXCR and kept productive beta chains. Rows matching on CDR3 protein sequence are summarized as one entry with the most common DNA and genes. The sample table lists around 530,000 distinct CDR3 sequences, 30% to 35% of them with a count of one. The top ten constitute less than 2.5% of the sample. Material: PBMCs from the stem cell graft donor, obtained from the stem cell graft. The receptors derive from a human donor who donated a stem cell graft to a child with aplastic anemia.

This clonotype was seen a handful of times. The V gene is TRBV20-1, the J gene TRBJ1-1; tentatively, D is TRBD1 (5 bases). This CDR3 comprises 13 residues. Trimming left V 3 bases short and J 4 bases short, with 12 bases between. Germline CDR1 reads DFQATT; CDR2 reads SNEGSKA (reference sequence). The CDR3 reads CSASVTGGTEAFF. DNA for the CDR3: TGCAGTGCTAGCGTCACCGGGGGCACTGAAGCTTTCTTT.

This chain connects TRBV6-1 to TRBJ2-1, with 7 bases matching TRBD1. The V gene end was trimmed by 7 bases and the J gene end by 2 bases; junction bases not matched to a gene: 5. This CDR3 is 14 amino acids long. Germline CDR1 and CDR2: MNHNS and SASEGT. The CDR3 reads CASTGTAAYNEQFF. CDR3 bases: TGTGCCAGCACCGGGACAGCAGCCTACAATGAGCAGTTCTTC.

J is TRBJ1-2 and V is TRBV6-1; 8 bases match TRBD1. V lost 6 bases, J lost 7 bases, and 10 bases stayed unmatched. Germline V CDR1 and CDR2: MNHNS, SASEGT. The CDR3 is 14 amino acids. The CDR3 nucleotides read TGTGCCAGCAGGTTTGACAGGGGTTCAGGTGGCTACACCTTC. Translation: CASRFDRGSGGYTF.

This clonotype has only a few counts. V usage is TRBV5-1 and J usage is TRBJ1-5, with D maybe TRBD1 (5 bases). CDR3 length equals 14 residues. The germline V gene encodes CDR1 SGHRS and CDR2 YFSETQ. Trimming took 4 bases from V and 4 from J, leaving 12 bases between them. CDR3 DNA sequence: TGCGCCAGCAGCCAAGGGACGGAGAATCAGCCCCAGCATTTT. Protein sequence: CASSQGTENQPQHF.

Here the CDR3 reads CSARRGTTEAFF. The CDR3 DNA reads as TGCAGTGCGAGACGTGGTACGACTGAAGCTTTCTTT. The chain combines TRBV20-1 with TRBJ1-1; D gene ambiguous. The CDR3 runs to 12 residues. Germline V lookup: CDR1 DFQATT, CDR2 SNEGSKA (reference sequence). V lost 6 bases and J lost 5, with 13 bases in between.

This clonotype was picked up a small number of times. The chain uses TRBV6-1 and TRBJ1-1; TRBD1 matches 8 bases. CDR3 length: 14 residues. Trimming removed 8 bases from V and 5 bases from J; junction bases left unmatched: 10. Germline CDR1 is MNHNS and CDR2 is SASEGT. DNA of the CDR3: TGTGCCAGCGACCTAGGACAGGGTAATACTGAAGCTTTCTTT. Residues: CASDLGQGNTEAFF.

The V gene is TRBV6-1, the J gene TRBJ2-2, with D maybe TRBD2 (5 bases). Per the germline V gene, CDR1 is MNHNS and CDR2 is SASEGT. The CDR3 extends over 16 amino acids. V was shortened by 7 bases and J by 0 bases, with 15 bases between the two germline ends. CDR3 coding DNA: TGTGCCAGCACCCTTCCCGGACTTCCGAACACCGGGGAGCTGTTTTTT. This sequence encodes CASTLPGLPNTGELFF.

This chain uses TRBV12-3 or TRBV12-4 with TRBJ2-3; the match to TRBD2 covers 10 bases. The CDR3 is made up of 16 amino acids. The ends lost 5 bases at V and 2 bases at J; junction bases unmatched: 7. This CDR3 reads CASSKSGTSDTDTQYF. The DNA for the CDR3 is TGTGCCAGCAGTAAAAGCGGGACTAGCGACACAGATACGCAGTATTTT.

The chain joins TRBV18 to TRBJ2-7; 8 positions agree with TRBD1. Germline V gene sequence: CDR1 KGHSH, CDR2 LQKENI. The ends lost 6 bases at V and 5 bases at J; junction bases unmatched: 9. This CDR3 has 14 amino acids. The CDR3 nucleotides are TGTGCCAGCTCCCGCACAGGGGGGAAGGACGAGCAGTACGTC. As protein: CASSRTGGKDEQYV.

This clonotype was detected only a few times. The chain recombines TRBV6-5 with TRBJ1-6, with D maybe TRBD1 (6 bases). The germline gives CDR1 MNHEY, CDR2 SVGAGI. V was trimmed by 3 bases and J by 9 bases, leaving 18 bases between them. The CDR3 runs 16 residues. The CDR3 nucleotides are TGTGCCAGCAGTTATTACACGGACAGCCCGAGTTCACCCCTCCACTTT. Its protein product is CASSYYTDSPSSPLHF.

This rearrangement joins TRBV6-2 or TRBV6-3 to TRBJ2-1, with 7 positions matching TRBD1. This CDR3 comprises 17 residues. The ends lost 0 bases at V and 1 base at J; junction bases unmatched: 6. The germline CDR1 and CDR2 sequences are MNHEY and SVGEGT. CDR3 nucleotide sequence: TGTGCCAGCAGTTACTCCAACGGGACAGAATCCTACAATGAGCAGTTCTTC. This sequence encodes CASSYSNGTESYNEQFF.

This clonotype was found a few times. CDR3 sequence (DNA): TGCAGCGTTGGCAGAGTCGCGATCCGTGGCACTGAAGCTTTCTTT. It encodes CSVGRVAIRGTEAFF. The chain links TRBV29-1 to TRBJ1-1, with unresolved D. The V gene lost 4 bases and the J gene lost 4 bases, with 19 bases spanning the gap. The CDR3 totals 15 residues. Germline assignment: CDR1 SQVTM and CDR2 ANQGSEA.

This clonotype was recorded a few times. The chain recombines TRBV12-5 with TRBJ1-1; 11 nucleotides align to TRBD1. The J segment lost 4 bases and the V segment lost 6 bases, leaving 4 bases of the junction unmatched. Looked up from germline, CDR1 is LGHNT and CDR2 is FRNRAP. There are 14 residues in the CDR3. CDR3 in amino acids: CASGFGQGATEAFF. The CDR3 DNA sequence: TGTGCTAGTGGATTTGGACAGGGGGCCACTGAAGCTTTCTTT. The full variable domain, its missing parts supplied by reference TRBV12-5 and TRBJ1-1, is DARVTQTPRHKVTEMGQEVTMRCQPILGHNTVFWYRQTMMQGLELLAYFRNRAPLDDSGMPKDRFSAEMPDATLATLKIQPSEPRDSAVYFCASGFGQGATEAFFGQGTRLTVV.

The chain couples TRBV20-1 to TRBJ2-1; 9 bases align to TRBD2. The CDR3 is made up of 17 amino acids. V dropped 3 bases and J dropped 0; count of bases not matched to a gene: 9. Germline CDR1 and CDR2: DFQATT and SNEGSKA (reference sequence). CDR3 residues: CSASRLAGMSSYNEQFF. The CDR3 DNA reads TGCAGTGCTAGTCGTCTAGCGGGAATGAGCTCCTACAATGAGCAGTTCTTC.

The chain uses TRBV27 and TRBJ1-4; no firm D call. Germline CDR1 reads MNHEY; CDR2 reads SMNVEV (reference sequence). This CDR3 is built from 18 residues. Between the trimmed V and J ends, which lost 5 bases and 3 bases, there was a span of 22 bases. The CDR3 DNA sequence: TGTGCCAGCAGTCCTCGGCGGGCCTTCAGAACGGCTAATGAAAAACTGTTTTTT. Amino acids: CASSPRRAFRTANEKLFF.

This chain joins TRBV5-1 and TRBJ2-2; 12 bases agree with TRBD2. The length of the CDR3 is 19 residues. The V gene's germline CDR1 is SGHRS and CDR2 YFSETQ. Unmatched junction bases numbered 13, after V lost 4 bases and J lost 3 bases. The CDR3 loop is CASSLILAGGLADTGELFF. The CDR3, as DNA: TGCGCCAGCAGCCTTATACTAGCGGGAGGCTTAGCGGACACCGGGGAGCTGTTTTTT.

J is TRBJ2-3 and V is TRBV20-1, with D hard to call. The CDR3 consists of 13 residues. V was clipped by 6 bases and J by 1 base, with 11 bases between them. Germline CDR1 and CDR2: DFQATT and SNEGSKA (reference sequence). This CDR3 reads CSANPGGTDTQYF. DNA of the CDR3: TGCAGTGCCAACCCTGGCGGCACAGATACGCAGTATTTT.

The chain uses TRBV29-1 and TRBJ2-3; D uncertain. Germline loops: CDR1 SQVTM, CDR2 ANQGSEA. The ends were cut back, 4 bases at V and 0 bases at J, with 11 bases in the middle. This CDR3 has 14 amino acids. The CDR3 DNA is TGCAGCGTTGGTTTACCTAGAAGCACAGATACGCAGTATTTT. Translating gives CSVGLPRSTDTQYF.

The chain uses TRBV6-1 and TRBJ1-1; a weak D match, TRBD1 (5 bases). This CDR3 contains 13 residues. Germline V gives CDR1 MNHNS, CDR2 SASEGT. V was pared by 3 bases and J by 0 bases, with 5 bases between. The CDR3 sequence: CASSETVNTEAFF. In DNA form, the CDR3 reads TGTGCCAGCAGTGAGACAGTGAACACTGAAGCTTTCTTT.

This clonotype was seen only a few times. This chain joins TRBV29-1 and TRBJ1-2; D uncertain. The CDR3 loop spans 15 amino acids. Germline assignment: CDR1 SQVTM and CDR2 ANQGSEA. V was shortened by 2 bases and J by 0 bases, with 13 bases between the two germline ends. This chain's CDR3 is CSVERSHAANYGYTF. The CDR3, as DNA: TGCAGCGTTGAAAGAAGTCACGCAGCTAACTATGGCTACACCTTC.

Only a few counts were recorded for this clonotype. CDR3 in amino acids: CASSLPQGNNEQFF. Here the CDR3 DNA reads TGTGCCAGCAGTTTACCACAGGGGAACAATGAGCAGTTCTTC. The chain joins TRBV12-3 or TRBV12-4 to TRBJ2-1; 7 nucleotides agree with TRBD1. After removal of 2 bases from V and 5 bases from J, the junction contained 3 bases not matched to a gene. This CDR3 is 14 amino acids long.

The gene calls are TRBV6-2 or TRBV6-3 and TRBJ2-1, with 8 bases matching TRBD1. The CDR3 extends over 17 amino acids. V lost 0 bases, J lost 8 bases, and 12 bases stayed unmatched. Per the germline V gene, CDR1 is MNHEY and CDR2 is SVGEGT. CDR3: CASSYSGRTGSAYEQFF. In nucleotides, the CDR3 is TGTGCCAGCAGTTACTCTGGCCGGACAGGGTCCGCTTATGAGCAGTTCTTC.

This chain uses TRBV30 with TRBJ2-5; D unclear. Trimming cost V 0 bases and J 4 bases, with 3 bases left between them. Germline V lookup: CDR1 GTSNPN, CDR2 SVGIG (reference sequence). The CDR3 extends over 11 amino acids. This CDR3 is CAWSVLETQYF. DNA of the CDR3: TGTGCCTGGAGTGTGTTAGAGACCCAGTACTTC.

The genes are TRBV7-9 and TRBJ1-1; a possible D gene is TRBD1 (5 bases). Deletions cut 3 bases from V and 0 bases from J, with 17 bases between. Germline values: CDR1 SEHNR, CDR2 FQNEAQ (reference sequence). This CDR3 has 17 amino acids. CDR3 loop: CASSLRDRVEMNTEAFF. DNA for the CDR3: TGTGCCAGCAGCTTGCGCGACAGAGTAGAAATGAACACTGAAGCTTTCTTT. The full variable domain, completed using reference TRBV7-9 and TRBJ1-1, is DTGVSQNPRHKITKRGQNVTFRCDPISEHNRLYWYRQTLGQGPEFLTYFQNEAQLEKSRLLSDRFSAERPKGSFSTLEIQRTEQGDSAMYLCASSLRDRVEMNTEAFFGQGTRLTVV.